Detailed here is one TCR beta chain. This clone's antigen is unknown. It has no much larger one-base neighbor in the sample; base qualities were not kept. This specimen comes from a study of T cell responses to AZD1222 COVID-19 vaccine (dated by TCRdb to the early 2020s). Regarding the research as a whole: AZD1222 recipients given second doses at about 4 weeks or at about 12 weeks were pooled, since spike-specific TCR depth and breadth were not found to differ between the two schedules. Enrollment into the trials was organized by age into subgroups of 18-55, 56-69 and 70-plus years, and those subgroups contained about 160, 30 and 59 TCR-sequenced participants, respectively. A total of 230 or so trial participants underwent TCR sequencing, of whom 207 received two doses of AZD1222 and some 26 received two doses of the MenACWY control vaccine.

The sample's time point label, in plain terms: baseline before first vaccination. Samples from vaccinated people were obtained from the UK trials COV001 and COV002, which included a single-blind randomized controlled phase 2/3 trial of AZD1222 (ChAdOx1 nCoV-19) in healthy adults. For TCRbeta chain sequencing, PBMC samples from trial participants were taken at day 0 and at day 28 after the second dose. Broad study findings and their caveats: A significant rise in spike-specific TCR breadth and depth was observed after two AZD1222 doses relative to day 0 and relative to MenACWY recipients. Participants were mostly white British and included more females than males, and it was suggested by the authors that clonal diversity may have been underestimated. In the small 56-69-year group, the increase in depth fell short of significance, most likely because of low power. Because no samples from the day 14 peak response were available, repertoires could be characterized only after the peak T cell response. Reportedly, almost half of the unique spike-specific TCRs recognized epitopes lying outside the regions that are mutated in the B.1.351 and B.1.1.7 variants. Conclusions about previously exposed vaccinees are limited, since just five to seven AZD1222 recipients were seropositive for SARS-CoV-2 at baseline. Vaccine-associated CD4 TCRs spanned the whole spike protein, with dominant responses in regions 160-218 and 743-854.

The CDR3 regions of human TCRbeta chains were analyzed by immunosequencing. From the authors' description of their analysis: TCRs in the repertoires were compared against a reference library of SARS-CoV-2-specific TCRs that had been generated with the MIRA antigen-specificity platform. Breadth was defined as the fraction of unique TCRs that were SARS-CoV-2-associated. Depth was defined as the fraction of total T cells that were SARS-CoV-2-associated. Each spike-specific TCR was assigned to its reactive spike region and to a CD4 or CD8 class using the MIRA data. Log10-transformed breadth and depth values were compared by one-way ANOVA with Sidak's multiple comparisons tests. Imported from immuneACCESS, the table was reduced by TCRdb to in-frame sequences with V and J called. These copies leave out some clones; in studies compared against another copy, an unresolved V gene accounts for under half, and the cause of the remainder is not known. The V and J calls and clone size come from that table; D and trimming were worked out from the DNA. The sample table records about 140,000 clones; roughly 92% of these occur just once. More than 5% of the sample rests with the top ten.

V drops 6 bases and J drops 1 base, leaving 13 bases in between. The CDR3 contains 15 residues, cysteine and phenylalanine counted. Here the CDR3 DNA is all that survives: 45 bases in frame from base 1. According to the germline V gene (reference sequence), CDR1 reads LNHDA and CDR2 reads SQIVND. The origin of this receptor is an adult in good health. This material consisted of peripheral blood, taken on day 0 of AZD1222 vaccination. The receptor chain draws on TRBV19 and TRBJ1-5, with no confidently assigned D gene. The CDR3 corresponds to CASRTLGSSNQPQHF. Read as DNA, the sequence is TGTGCCAGTAGGACCTTGGGGTCCAGCAATCAGCCCCAGCATTTT.